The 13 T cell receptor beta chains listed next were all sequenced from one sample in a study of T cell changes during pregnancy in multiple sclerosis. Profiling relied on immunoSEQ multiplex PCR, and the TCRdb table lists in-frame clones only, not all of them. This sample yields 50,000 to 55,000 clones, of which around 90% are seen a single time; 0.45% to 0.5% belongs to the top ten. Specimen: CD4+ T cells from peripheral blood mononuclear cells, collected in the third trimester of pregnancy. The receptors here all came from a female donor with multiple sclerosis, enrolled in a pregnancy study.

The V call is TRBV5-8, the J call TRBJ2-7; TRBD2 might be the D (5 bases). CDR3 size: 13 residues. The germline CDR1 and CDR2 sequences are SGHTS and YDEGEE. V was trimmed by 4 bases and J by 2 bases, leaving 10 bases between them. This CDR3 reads CASSPTGAYEQYF. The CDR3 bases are TGTGCCAGCAGCCCGACCGGGGCCTACGAGCAGTACTTC.

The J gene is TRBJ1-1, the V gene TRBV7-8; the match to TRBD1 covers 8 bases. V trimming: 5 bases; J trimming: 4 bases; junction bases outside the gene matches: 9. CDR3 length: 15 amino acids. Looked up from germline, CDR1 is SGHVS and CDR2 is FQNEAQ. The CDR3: CASSPEDRAGTEAFF. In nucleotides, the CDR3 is TGTGCCAGCAGCCCGGAGGACAGGGCGGGCACTGAAGCTTTCTTT.

CDR3 nucleotide sequence: TGTGCCAGCAGCTCCAGATTGGCGGGGGGGCGGTCGTCCTACAATGAGCAGTTCTTC. It specifies CASSSRLAGGRSSYNEQFF. The rearrangement uses TRBV7-8 and TRBJ2-1; TRBD2 matches 9 bases. The trim removed 4 bases at V and 1 base at J, leaving 14 bases unmatched. CDR1 and CDR2 from the germline V gene are SGHVS and FQNEAQ. CDR3 length: 19 amino acids.

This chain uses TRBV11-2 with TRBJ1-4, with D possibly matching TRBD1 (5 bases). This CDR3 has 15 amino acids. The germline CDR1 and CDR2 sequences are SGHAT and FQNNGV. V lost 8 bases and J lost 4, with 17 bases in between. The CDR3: CASAQVRGGNEKLFF. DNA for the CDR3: TGTGCCAGCGCCCAGGTTCGGGGGGGTAATGAAAAACTGTTTTTT. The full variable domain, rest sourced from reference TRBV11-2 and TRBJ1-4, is EAGVAQSPRYKIIEKRQSVAFWCNPISGHATLYWYQQILGQGPKLLIQFQNNGVVDDSQLPKDRFSAERLKGVDSTLKIQPAKLEDSAVYLCASAQVRGGNEKLFFGSGTQLSVL.

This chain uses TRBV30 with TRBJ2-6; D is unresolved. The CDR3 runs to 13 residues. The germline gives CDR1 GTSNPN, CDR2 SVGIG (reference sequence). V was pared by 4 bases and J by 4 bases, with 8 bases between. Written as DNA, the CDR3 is TGTGCCTGGACTTCGTTGGGGGCCAACGTCCTGACTTTC. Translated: CAWTSLGANVLTF.

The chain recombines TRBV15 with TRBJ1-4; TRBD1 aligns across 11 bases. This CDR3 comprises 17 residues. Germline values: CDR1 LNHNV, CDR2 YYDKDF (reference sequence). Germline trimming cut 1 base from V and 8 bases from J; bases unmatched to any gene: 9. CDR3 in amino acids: CATSRGTGGGTKEKLFF. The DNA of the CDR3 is TGTGCCACCAGCAGAGGGACAGGGGGCGGCACGAAGGAAAAACTGTTTTTT. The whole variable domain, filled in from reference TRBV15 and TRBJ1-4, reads DAMVIQNPRYQVTQFGKPVTLSCSQTLNHNVMYWYQQKSSQAPKLLFHYYDKDFNNEADTPDNFQSRRPNTSFCFLDIRSPGLGDTAMYLCATSRGTGGGTKEKLFFGSGTQLSVL.

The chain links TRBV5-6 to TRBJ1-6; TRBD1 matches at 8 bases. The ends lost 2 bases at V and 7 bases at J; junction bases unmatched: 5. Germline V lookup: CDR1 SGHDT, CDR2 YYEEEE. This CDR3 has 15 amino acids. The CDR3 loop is CASSFRGPRNSPLHF. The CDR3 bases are TGTGCCAGCAGCTTCAGGGGGCCAAGGAATTCACCCCTCCACTTT.

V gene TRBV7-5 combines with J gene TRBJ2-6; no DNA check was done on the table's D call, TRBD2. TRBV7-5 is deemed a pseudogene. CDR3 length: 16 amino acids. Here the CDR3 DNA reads TGTGCCAGAAGCCTCGAACGGTTCTCTGGGGCCAACGTCCTGACTTTC. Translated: CARSLERFSGANVLTF.

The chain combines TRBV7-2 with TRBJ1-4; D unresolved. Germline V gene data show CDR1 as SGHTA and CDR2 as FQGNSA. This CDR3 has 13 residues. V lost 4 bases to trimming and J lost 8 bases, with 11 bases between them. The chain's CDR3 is CASSSRRREKLFF. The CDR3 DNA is TGTGCCAGCAGCTCTAGACGGCGAGAAAAACTGTTTTTT.

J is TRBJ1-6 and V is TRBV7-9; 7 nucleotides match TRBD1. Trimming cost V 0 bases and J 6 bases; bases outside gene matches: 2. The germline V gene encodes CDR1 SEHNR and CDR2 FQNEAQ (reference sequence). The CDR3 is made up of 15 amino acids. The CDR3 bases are TGTGCCAGCAGCTTAGCGGGACAGAGTAATTCACCCCTCCACTTT. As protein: CASSLAGQSNSPLHF.

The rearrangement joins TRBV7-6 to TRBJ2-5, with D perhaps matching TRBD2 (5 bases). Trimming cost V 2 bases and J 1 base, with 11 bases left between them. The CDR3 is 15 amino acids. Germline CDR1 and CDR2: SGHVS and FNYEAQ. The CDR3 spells CASSLSSSFQETQYF. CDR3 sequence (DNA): TGTGCCAGCAGCTTATCTAGCAGCTTCCAAGAGACCCAGTACTTC.

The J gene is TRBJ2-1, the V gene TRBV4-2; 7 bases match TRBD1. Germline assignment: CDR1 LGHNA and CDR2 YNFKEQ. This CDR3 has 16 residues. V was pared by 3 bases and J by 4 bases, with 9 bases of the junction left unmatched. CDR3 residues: CASSQERTGTYNEQFF. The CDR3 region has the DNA TGTGCCAGCAGCCAGGAACGGACAGGTACATACAATGAGCAGTTCTTC.

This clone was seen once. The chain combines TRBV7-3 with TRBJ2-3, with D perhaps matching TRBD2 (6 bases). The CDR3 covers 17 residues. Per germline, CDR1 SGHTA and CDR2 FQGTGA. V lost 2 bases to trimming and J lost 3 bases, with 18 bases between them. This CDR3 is CASSLAPLPGVTDTQYF. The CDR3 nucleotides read TGTGCCAGCAGCTTAGCCCCTTTACCGGGGGTGACAGATACGCAGTATTTT.